This TCR beta chain comes out of a study of CD8+ T cells in alopecia areata. Study conclusions and caveats: It was observed that many expanded lesional clones persisted in scalp and blood during tofacitinib.

On this clone itself: Its antigen is as yet unknown.

The V and J ends lost 6 bases and 4 bases respectively, with 13 bases between them. The CDR3 consists of 13 residues. The germline gives CDR1 SGHAT, CDR2 FQNNGV. Reverse transcription of extracted RNA yielded cDNA, which provided the sequencing template. The assay was immunoSEQ multiplex PCR, and TCRdb's table has in-frame clones only and misses some. The sample has 150,000 to 250,000 clones; approximately 60% are singletons. Stated treatment: oral pan-JAK inhibitor, 5-10 mg twice daily. The receptor comes from a human donor with alopecia areata. The sequencing here drew on CD4+ T cells sorted from blood, taken at week 4, from a patient treated with tofacitinib. The chain uses TRBV11-2 and TRBJ2-7; D may be TRBD1 or TRBD2 (5 bases each). CDR3 coding DNA: TGTGCCAGCAGTCCTCGGGACGGATACGAGCAGTACTTC. As protein: CASSPRDGYEQYF.